Included here is one TCR beta chain sequence, with context. Its cognate antigen is unknown. Donors sampled were nominally healthy, though unrecorded immune exposures were likely. This entry is derived from a study of cytomegalovirus exposure and HLA in healthy donors. The study's findings and limits: According to a later analysis, donors in an Asian-associated ancestry cluster reportedly had fewer N-insertions than the roughly 660-donor mean. Earlier analysis looked at TCR beta V segments, and most were productive about 87% or about 30% of the time. TCR beta sequences numbering around 15,000 were associated with HLA alleles at 0.05 false discovery rate in a later analysis.

V shed 5 bases and J shed 7 bases, with 15 bases lying between them. The germline V gene has CDR1 SGHAT and CDR2 FQNNGV. The CDR3 runs 14 residues. The PCR used 60 Vbeta and 13 Jbeta primers. Profiling relied on immunoSEQ multiplex PCR, and the TCRdb table lists in-frame clones only, not all of them. Counted here are about 160,000 clones, around four fifths occurring once; the ten biggest clones make up about 4%. The chain combines TRBV11-2 with TRBJ2-4; D possibly corresponds to TRBD1 (5 bases). Sequenced: PBMCs. The clonotype comes from a man aged 50 to 59 in good health and CMV-seropositive. CDR3 nucleotide sequence: TGTGCCAGCAGCCCATCAGGGATTAGGAACATTCAGTACTTC. It yields the protein CASSPSGIRNIQYF.